The 30 T cell receptor beta chains reported below all come from one sample, sequenced in a study of identical twins. TCRdb fed the 5' RACE reads into MiXCR, producing one record per CDR3 protein. Counted here are 600,000 to 850,000 distinct CDR3 sequences, approximately 18% occurring once; the ten biggest clones make up about 12%. These same records also appear under a second study, on T cells expressing NK-cell markers.

Sequenced material: PBMCs. These receptors were collected from a woman under 30 in good health.

The table lists this clonotype with a few counts. The CDR3 DNA is TGTGCCAGCAGTCGATTTGTGGGGGCGGAAAACGAGCAGTACTTC. This gives the protein CASSRFVGAENEQYF. The rearrangement uses TRBV27 and TRBJ2-7; D is possibly TRBD1 (6 bases). The V and J ends lost 5 bases and 5 bases respectively, with 19 bases between them. The CDR3 loop spans 15 amino acids. CDR1 is MNHEY and CDR2 is SMNVEV in the germline V gene (reference sequence).

This clonotype was seen only a few times. V is TRBV20-1 and J is TRBJ2-5; 8 bases line up with TRBD1. Trimming at V came to 1 base and at J to 5 bases, leaving 3 bases not matched to a gene. The CDR3 runs to 13 residues. Germline V CDR1 and CDR2: DFQATT, SNEGSKA (reference sequence). CDR3 coding DNA: TGCAGTGCTAGAGTTCAGGGGGCTGAGACCCAGTACTTC. The encoded protein is CSARVQGAETQYF.

V is TRBV4-2 and J is TRBJ1-6; 7 bases match TRBD1. Trimming removed 1 base from V and 7 bases from J; junction bases left unmatched: 10. The CDR3 consists of 17 residues. Germline V gene data show CDR1 as LGHNA and CDR2 as YNFKEQ. The CDR3, as DNA: TGTGCCAGCAGCCAAGCCGGACCCGGGACAGTAAATTCACCCCTCCACTTT. Amino acids: CASSQAGPGTVNSPLHF.

The genes are TRBV20-1 and TRBJ1-1; possible D gene TRBD1, 6 bases. This CDR3 has 14 amino acids. The V gene's germline CDR1 is DFQATT and CDR2 SNEGSKA (reference sequence). Trimming left V 6 bases short and J 3 bases short, with 17 bases between. The CDR3 spells CSAQGSIGYTEAFF. CDR3 coding DNA: TGCAGTGCCCAGGGGAGCATCGGGTACACTGAAGCTTTCTTT.

The CDR3 protein is CSVIPRGRSWDGRVNEQFF. The CDR3 DNA is TGCAGCGTCATACCCCGAGGGCGTTCTTGGGACGGGCGGGTCAATGAGCAGTTCTTC. The J gene is TRBJ2-1, the V gene TRBV29-1; D may match TRBD1 or TRBD2 (5 bases each). Germline assignment: CDR1 SQVTM and CDR2 ANQGSEA. V lost 6 bases and J 6 bases, leaving 33 bases between the germline ends. The CDR3 loop spans 19 amino acids.

This clonotype came up a few times. The genes are TRBV5-1 and TRBJ1-1, with D tentatively TRBD1 (6 bases). Germline lookup yields CDR1 SGHRS and CDR2 YFSETQ. CDR3 size: 14 residues. V shed 7 bases and J shed 1 base, with 14 bases lying between them. CDR3 region: CASRGGGPNTEAFF. DNA of the CDR3: TGCGCCAGCCGTGGGGGCGGGCCGAACACTGAAGCTTTCTTT.

CDR3 amino acids: CASSYPGRGIGNQPQHF. The CDR3 coding sequence is TGTGCCAGCAGTTACCCCGGGCGGGGGATTGGCAATCAGCCCCAGCATTTT. J is TRBJ1-5 and V is TRBV6-5; a possible D gene is TRBD1 (5 bases). The V end lost 2 bases, the J end lost 2 bases, and 16 bases lay between the germline ends. The germline V gene has CDR1 MNHEY and CDR2 SVGAGI. CDR3 length: 17 residues.

The chain links TRBV15 to TRBJ1-2; D perhaps matches TRBD1 (6 bases). Germline CDR1 reads LNHNV; CDR2 reads YYDKDF (reference sequence). The CDR3 contains 12 residues. The germline V and J ends were trimmed by 7 bases and 7 bases, with 13 bases remaining between them. The CDR3 protein is CATKRGGLGYTF. Written as DNA, the CDR3 is TGTGCCACCAAACGAGGGGGGCTTGGCTACACCTTC.

This clonotype has a handful of counts. V and J are TRBV11-2 and TRBJ2-3; TRBD1 is a possible D gene (6 bases). Germline V gives CDR1 SGHAT, CDR2 FQNNGV. Trimming left V 2 bases short and J 8 bases short, with 20 bases between. CDR3 length: 16 amino acids. The CDR3 reads CASSLHRVKAAGTQYF. DNA for the CDR3: TGTGCCAGCAGCTTACACAGGGTGAAGGCTGCAGGTACGCAGTATTTT.

This clonotype appeared a few times. The genes are TRBV30 and TRBJ1-5; a weak D match, TRBD1 (5 bases). The V gene's germline CDR1 is GTSNPN and CDR2 SVGIG (reference sequence). Trimming cost V 3 bases and J 4 bases, with 7 bases left between them. This CDR3 is built from 12 residues. The CDR3, as DNA: TGTGCCTGGAGGAAGGGGAATCAGCCCCAGCATTTT. Residues: CAWRKGNQPQHF.

V is TRBV10-3 and J is TRBJ2-4; D assignment may be TRBD1 or TRBD2 (6 bases each). V lost 8 bases and J 0 bases, leaving 14 bases between the germline ends. The germline CDR1 and CDR2 sequences are ENHRY and SYGVKD. This CDR3 is 15 amino acids long. The CDR3, as DNA: TGTGCCATCCGGGCACAGGGAGGAGCCAAAAACATTCAGTACTTC. Its protein is CAIRAQGGAKNIQYF.

This clonotype was found a few times. The chain combines TRBV7-9 with TRBJ1-2, with TRBD1 matching 8 bases. The CDR3 length is 13 residues. Germline CDR1 reads SEHNR; CDR2 reads FQNEAQ (reference sequence). Trimming took 5 bases from V and 7 from J; bases not matched to a gene: 6. The CDR3 loop is CASSIRGLGGYTF. The CDR3 nucleotides are TGTGCCAGCAGCATCAGGGGGCTAGGTGGCTACACCTTC.

The chain couples TRBV11-2 to TRBJ2-3; 14 nucleotides align to TRBD2. Trimming took 5 bases from V and 2 from J; bases not matched to a gene: 9. The CDR3 loop spans 18 amino acids. CDR1 and CDR2 from the germline V gene are SGHAT and FQNNGV. Written as DNA, the CDR3 is TGTGCCAGCAGCCTCAGGACTAGCGGGAGGCCCAACACAGATACGCAGTATTTT. It yields the protein CASSLRTSGRPNTDTQYF.

This chain uses TRBV29-1 with TRBJ1-2, with TRBD1 identical over 7 bases. This CDR3 comprises 13 residues. The J segment lost 7 bases and the V segment lost 4 bases, leaving 9 bases of the junction unmatched. Germline values: CDR1 SQVTM, CDR2 ANQGSEA. The DNA of the CDR3 is TGCAGCGTTGTGGAGGCAGGGGGAGTTGGCTACACCTTC. Translating gives CSVVEAGGVGYTF.

This clonotype was seen more than once but under ten times. The chain carries TRBV29-1 and TRBJ1-2; D perhaps matches TRBD1 (6 bases). V was trimmed by 1 base and J by 4 bases, leaving 19 bases between them. This CDR3 has 16 amino acids. CDR1 and CDR2 from the germline V gene are SQVTM and ANQGSEA. The CDR3 coding sequence is TGCAGCGTTGAAGGGGGGCCCTCTGGGCCCCGCTATGGCTACACCTTC. It translates to CSVEGGPSGPRYGYTF.

The chain carries TRBV5-1 and TRBJ2-1; D is possibly TRBD1 or TRBD2 (5 bases each). There are 15 residues in the CDR3. Germline values: CDR1 SGHRS, CDR2 YFSETQ. The V gene lost 8 bases and the J gene lost 4 bases, with 19 bases spanning the gap. Here the CDR3 reads CASSNPGPGYNEQFF. The DNA for the CDR3 is TGCGCCAGTTCAAATCCGGGACCAGGGTACAATGAGCAGTTCTTC.

The table lists this clonotype with a few counts. CDR3 region: CATSRYNEQFF. CDR3 DNA sequence: TGTGCCACCAGCAGGTACAATGAGCAGTTCTTC. The chain links TRBV15 to TRBJ2-1; D unresolved. Trimming left V 3 bases short and J 4 bases short, with 1 base between. This CDR3 comprises 11 residues. CDR1 LNHNV and CDR2 YYDKDF come from the germline V gene (reference sequence).

This clonotype was counted ten times or more. The chain is built from TRBV7-6 and TRBJ2-6; D unresolved. The CDR3 consists of 13 residues. With 4 bases removed from V and 5 bases from J, the gap between germline ends came to 6 bases. The germline gives CDR1 SGHVS, CDR2 FNYEAQ. CDR3 residues: CASSSARANVLTF. The CDR3 DNA is TGTGCCAGCAGCTCTGCTCGGGCCAACGTCCTGACTTTC.

This clonotype was observed a handful of times. The CDR3 is CASSFLPDSGGELFF. In DNA, the CDR3 is TGTGCCAGCAGCTTTCTCCCGGACTCGGGCGGGGAGCTGTTTTTT. The chain uses TRBV5-5 and TRBJ2-2; the D gene is possibly TRBD2 (5 bases). This CDR3 spans 15 amino acids. V dropped 2 bases and J dropped 7 bases, with 15 bases sitting between them. Germline V gene lookup returns CDR1 SGHKS and CDR2 YYEKEE (reference sequence). The full variable domain, completed using reference TRBV5-5 and TRBJ2-2, is DAGVTQSPTHLIKTRGQQVTLRCSPISGHKSVSWYQQVLGQGPQFIFQYYEKEERGRGNFPDRFSARQFPNYSSELNVNALLLGDSALYLCASSFLPDSGGELFFGEGSRLTVL.

The V call is TRBV9, the J call TRBJ1-1; D remains unclear. The CDR3 is 14 residues long. Germline CDR1 reads SGDLS; CDR2 reads YYNGEE. V shed 0 bases and J shed 3 bases, with 9 bases lying between them. The CDR3 sequence: CASSVANSYTEAFF. The CDR3 nucleotides are TGTGCCAGCAGCGTAGCGAATTCGTACACTGAAGCTTTCTTT.

The rearrangement joins TRBV3-1 to TRBJ2-1; 9 bases map to TRBD2. Unmatched junction bases numbered 14, after V lost 5 bases and J lost 12 bases. The CDR3 sequence is 15 residues long. Germline V lookup: CDR1 LGHDT, CDR2 YNNKEL (reference sequence). In DNA, the CDR3 is TGTGCCAGCAGCACCCGACTAGCGGCCCTTGCCGTGCAGTTCTTC. This encodes CASSTRLAALAVQFF.

The chain couples TRBV29-1 to TRBJ1-1, with D perhaps matching TRBD1 (5 bases). CDR3 size: 13 residues. Germline V gene sequence: CDR1 SQVTM, CDR2 ANQGSEA. Trimming stripped 6 bases from V and 6 bases from J, with 17 bases between. The CDR3 DNA sequence: TGCAGCGTCATCAGTCAGGGTGGCCCTGAAGCTTTCTTT. Protein sequence: CSVISQGGPEAFF.

This clonotype was seen a few times. The chain recombines TRBV20-1 with TRBJ2-1; D may be TRBD1 or TRBD2 (7 bases each). The germline V gene has CDR1 DFQATT and CDR2 SNEGSKA (reference sequence). Trimming removed 2 bases at V and 3 bases at J, with 26 bases between. The CDR3 contains 19 residues. CDR3 amino acids: CSARFLINRGPGGYNEQFF. The CDR3 nucleotides read TGCAGTGCTAGATTTCTCATAAACAGGGGTCCGGGGGGCTACAATGAGCAGTTCTTC.

This clonotype turned up a few times. The chain recombines TRBV7-9 with TRBJ2-1; TRBD2 agrees at 14 bases. Germline V gene data show CDR1 as SEHNR and CDR2 as FQNEAQ (reference sequence). V shed 5 bases and J 10 bases; nucleotides not matched to a gene: 4. The CDR3 loop spans 14 amino acids. For the CDR3, the DNA is TGTGCCAGCAGCACGGGACTAGCGGGAGTAGAGCAGTTCTTC. Residues: CASSTGLAGVEQFF.

This clonotype was picked up a small number of times. The chain carries TRBV7-2 and TRBJ2-7, with D possibly being TRBD2 (5 bases). The CDR3 consists of 14 residues. V lost 5 bases, J lost 7 bases, and 18 bases lay in between. Germline V gene lookup returns CDR1 SGHTA and CDR2 FQGNSA. CDR3 sequence: CASSPSRLGGEQYF. In nucleotides, the CDR3 is TGTGCCAGCAGCCCCTCGCGGTTAGGAGGAGAGCAGTACTTC. The full variable domain, its missing parts supplied by reference TRBV7-2 and TRBJ2-7, is GAGVSQSPSNKVTEKGKDVELRCDPISGHTALYWYRQSLGQGLEFLIYFQGNSAPDKSGLPSDRFSAERTGGSVSTLTIQRTQQEDSAVYLCASSPSRLGGEQYFGPGTRLTVT.

This sequence joins TRBV20-1 and TRBJ2-2; possibly TRBD2 for D (5 bases). In germline, CDR1 is DFQATT, CDR2 SNEGSKA (reference sequence). The germline V and J ends were trimmed by 3 bases and 9 bases, with 11 bases remaining between them. The CDR3 consists of 12 residues. CDR3 sequence reads: CSARAGGRELFF. The CDR3 DNA follows: TGCAGTGCTAGGGCGGGTGGCCGGGAGCTGTTTTTT.

The rearrangement uses TRBV12-3 or TRBV12-4 and TRBJ2-1; 7 nucleotides match TRBD2. The CDR3 is 15 amino acids. Unmatched junction bases numbered 11, after V lost 3 bases and J lost 9 bases. The CDR3 DNA reads TGTGCCAGCAGTTTCCCCCCAGGTTGGGGGGGTGAGCAGTTCTTC. It is translated as CASSFPPGWGGEQFF.

This clonotype appeared a few times. The chain joins TRBV2 to TRBJ2-7, with D possibly matching TRBD1 (6 bases). This CDR3 has 13 residues. The germline gives CDR1 SNHLY, CDR2 FYNNEI. Trimming took 9 bases from V and 3 from J, leaving 15 bases between them. CDR3 protein: CASSLDRNYEQYF. The CDR3 DNA sequence: TGTGCCAGTTCCCTGGACAGAAACTACGAGCAGTACTTC. The whole variable domain, remainder taken from reference TRBV2 and TRBJ2-7, is EPEVTQTPSHQVTQMGQEVILRCVPISNHLYFYWYRQILGQKVEFLVSFYNNEISEKSEIFDDQFSVERPDGSNFTLKIRSTKLEDSAMYFCASSLDRNYEQYFGPGTRLTVT.

In its sample, this clonotype was seen a few times. J is TRBJ2-5 and V is TRBV27; TRBD1 matches at 7 bases. CDR1 is MNHEY, CDR2 SMNVEV, per germline (reference sequence). CDR3 length: 13 amino acids. Trimming at V came to 5 bases and at J to 5 bases, leaving 5 bases not matched to a gene. DNA of the CDR3: TGTGCCAGCAGTAGGGGGCGTACGGAGACCCAGTACTTC. This sequence encodes CASSRGRTETQYF.

This clonotype was seen only a few times. V gene TRBV6-2 or TRBV6-3 combines with J gene TRBJ2-7; D not certain. Trimming pared 5 bases from V and 2 bases from J, leaving 7 bases between. Germline CDR1 reads MNHEY; CDR2 reads SVGEGT. The CDR3 loop spans 12 amino acids. The CDR3 DNA follows: TGTGCCAGCAGTCAGAACACCTACGAGCAGTACTTC. Its translation is CASSQNTYEQYF.